Below, 23 T cell receptor beta chains from the same sample are listed, as sequenced in a study of cytomegalovirus exposure and HLA in healthy donors. The PCR made use of 60 Vbeta and 13 Jbeta primers. TCRdb's copy holds only in-frame clones and misses some; the assay was immunoSEQ multiplex PCR. The sample lists around 150,000 clones; approximately 88% were seen once. Sequenced input: PBMCs. These receptor sequences come from a middle-aged woman in good health and CMV-seronegative.

This chain uses TRBV7-7 with TRBJ2-1; maybe TRBD1 (6 bases). The V end was cut by 5 bases, the J end by 10 bases, with 18 bases between. Germline CDR1 and CDR2: SSHAT and FNYEAQ (reference sequence). CDR3 length: 14 residues. Here the CDR3 reads CASSRGTVGWEQFF. The DNA of the CDR3 is TGTGCCAGCAGCAGGGGGACCGTGGGGTGGGAGCAGTTCTTC.

The chain joins TRBV5-4 to TRBJ2-6; TRBD2 is a possible D gene (5 bases). Germline loops: CDR1 SGHNT, CDR2 YYREEE (reference sequence). There are 15 residues in the CDR3. V lost 1 base and J lost 1, with 6 bases in between. DNA of the CDR3: TGTGCCAGCAGCTTGCGGGGTTCTGGGGCCAACGTCCTGACTTTC. Translation gives CASSLRGSGANVLTF.

The genes are TRBV11-3 and TRBJ2-1, with 9 positions matching TRBD1. CDR3 size: 16 residues. The V gene end was trimmed by 0 bases and the J gene end by 2 bases; junction bases not matched to a gene: 2. Per the germline V gene, CDR1 is SGHNT and CDR2 is YENEEA. As DNA, the CDR3 is TGTGCCAGCAGCTTAGAACAGGGGGCGGCCTACAATGAGCAGTTCTTC. Its translation is CASSLEQGAAYNEQFF.

This clone came up a few times. V usage is TRBV7-9 and J usage is TRBJ1-3; D possibly corresponds to TRBD1 (5 bases). Trimming shortened V by 1 base and J by 6 bases, and 7 bases separated the two germline ends. CDR1 and CDR2 from the germline V gene are SEHNR and FQNEAQ (reference sequence). The CDR3 is made up of 13 amino acids. CDR3 bases: TGTGCCAGCAGCTTAGGGGGGGAAAACACCATATATTTT. It is translated as CASSLGGENTIYF.

This rearrangement joins TRBV2 to TRBJ1-5; tentative D call: TRBD1 (5 bases). The V and J ends lost 8 bases and 3 bases respectively, with 11 bases between them. The CDR3 consists of 13 residues. Germline CDR1 and CDR2: SNHLY and FYNNEI. In DNA form, the CDR3 reads TGTGCCAGCGGCCGGGACTTCAATCAGCCCCAGCATTTT. It encodes CASGRDFNQPQHF. Full variable domain (rest looked up from reference TRBV2 and TRBJ1-5): EPEVTQTPSHQVTQMGQEVILRCVPISNHLYFYWYRQILGQKVEFLVSFYNNEISEKSEIFDDQFSVERPDGSNFTLKIRSTKLEDSAMYFCASGRDFNQPQHFGDGTRLSIL.

The chain carries TRBV11-1 and TRBJ2-7; 9 nucleotides align to TRBD1. V gave up 5 bases and J gave up 1 base; unmatched junction bases: 9. CDR1 and CDR2 from the germline V gene are SGHAT and FQDESV (reference sequence). This CDR3 region has 16 residues. CDR3 DNA sequence: TGTGCCAGCAGCCCCGTGGGGGGACAGGGATCCTACGAGCAGTACTTC. This gives the protein CASSPVGGQGSYEQYF. The full variable domain, completed using reference TRBV11-1 and TRBJ2-7, is EAEVAQSPRYKITEKSQAVAFWCDPISGHATLYWYRQILGQGPELLVQFQDESVVDDSQLPKDRFSAERLKGVDSTLKIQPAELGDSAMYLCASSPVGGQGSYEQYFGPGTRLTVT.

The J gene is TRBJ2-1, the V gene TRBV18; D not resolved. The ends were cut back, 4 bases at V and 0 bases at J, with 16 bases in the middle. CDR1 is KGHSH, CDR2 LQKENI, per germline. The length of the CDR3 is 17 residues. The CDR3 DNA reads TGTGCCAGCTCACTATCTGAGATACTAAGCTCCTACAATGAGCAGTTCTTC. It translates to CASSLSEILSSYNEQFF.

The rearrangement joins TRBV6-1 to TRBJ1-1; TRBD1 aligns across 8 bases. V shed 5 bases and J 2 bases; nucleotides not matched to a gene: 7. The CDR3 sequence is 15 residues long. Germline assignment: CDR1 MNHNS and CDR2 SASEGT. CDR3 sequence: CASSFRDRLNTEAFF. CDR3 sequence (DNA): TGTGCCAGCAGTTTCCGGGACAGGCTAAACACTGAAGCTTTCTTT.

This clone was recorded only once. J is TRBJ2-2 and V is TRBV5-1, with 7 bases identical to TRBD1. The V segment lost 4 bases and the J segment 5 bases; nucleotides outside the gene matches: 8. The CDR3 is 15 amino acids. CDR1 and CDR2 from the germline V gene are SGHRS and YFSETQ. The CDR3 is CASSHRGDSTGELFF. The CDR3 bases are TGCGCCAGCAGCCACCGAGGGGACAGTACCGGGGAGCTGTTTTTT. Looking up the rest from reference TRBV5-1 and TRBJ2-2 gives the full variable domain: KAGVTQTPRYLIKTRGQQVTLSCSPISGHRSVSWYQQTPGQGLQFLFEYFSETQRNKGNFPGRFSGRQFSNSRSEMNVSTLELGDSALYLCASSHRGDSTGELFFGEGSRLTVL.

The chain has TRBV19 and TRBJ2-2; 10 nucleotides align to TRBD2. Trimming removed 9 bases from V and 4 bases from J; junction bases left unmatched: 5. Germline V gene lookup returns CDR1 LNHDA and CDR2 SQIVND (reference sequence). CDR3 length: 14 residues. The CDR3 is CASRTSGITGELFF. The CDR3 nucleotides are TGTGCCAGCAGGACTAGCGGTATCACCGGGGAGCTGTTTTTT.

The chain employs TRBV7-9 and TRBJ2-7, with D possibly TRBD1 on 5 matching bases. CDR1 is SEHNR, CDR2 FQNEAQ, per germline (reference sequence). The CDR3 consists of 13 residues. V was clipped by 2 bases and J by 7 bases, with 12 bases between them. CDR3 DNA sequence: TGTGCCAGCAGCTTACAAGGGGTGGGAGAGCAGTACTTC. Its translation is CASSLQGVGEQYF.

Concerning this clone: The sample carries other DNA sequences with the same CDR3. The chain couples TRBV2 to TRBJ2-7; possibly TRBD2 for D (6 bases). The V end was cut by 2 bases, the J end by 2 bases, with 10 bases between. The CDR3 length is 14 residues. Germline V lookup: CDR1 SNHLY, CDR2 FYNNEI. The CDR3 region is CASSERGRAYEQYF. CDR3 sequence (DNA): TGTGCCAGCAGTGAACGGGGGAGAGCCTACGAGCAGTACTTC.

This chain uses TRBV30 with TRBJ2-3, with D tentatively TRBD2 (6 bases). Germline V gene data show CDR1 as GTSNPN and CDR2 as SVGIG (reference sequence). The CDR3 is 13 amino acids. Trimming left V 2 bases short and J 4 bases short, with 10 bases between. CDR3 sequence reads: CAWSRRRADTQYF. Written as DNA, the CDR3 is TGTGCCTGGAGTCGGAGGAGGGCAGATACGCAGTATTTT.

As for this clone: Other DNA sequences in the sample encode the same CDR3. The genes are TRBV5-1 and TRBJ2-3; TRBD1 matches 7 bases. The length of the CDR3 is 14 residues. J was trimmed by 0 bases and V by 4 bases; bases with no gene match: 2. The germline V gene has CDR1 SGHRS and CDR2 YFSETQ. CDR3: CASSLGQSTDTQYF. CDR3 sequence (DNA): TGCGCCAGCAGCCTGGGACAGAGCACAGATACGCAGTATTTT.

CDR3 protein: CASSDWGLAPREQYF. DNA of the CDR3: TGTGCCAGCAGTGACTGGGGACTAGCCCCACGCGAGCAGTACTTC. The chain carries TRBV2 and TRBJ2-7; 9 nucleotides agree with TRBD2. This CDR3 is built from 15 residues. CDR1 and CDR2 (germline): SNHLY, FYNNEI. V dropped 3 bases and J dropped 6; count of bases not matched to a gene: 9.

The rearrangement uses TRBV30 and TRBJ2-7, with TRBD2 matching 7 bases. CDR1 GTSNPN and CDR2 SVGIG come from the germline V gene (reference sequence). The V and J ends lost 2 bases and 5 bases, in that order; junction bases with no gene match: 3. The CDR3 totals 12 residues. The CDR3 loop reads CAWSRGDHEQYF. CDR3 bases: TGTGCCTGGAGTCGGGGGGACCACGAGCAGTACTTC.

This chain uses TRBV29-1 with TRBJ2-3; D is possibly TRBD2 (6 bases). Germline CDR1 SQVTM, CDR2 ANQGSEA. The CDR3 length is 14 residues. Between the trimmed V and J ends, which lost 3 bases and 6 bases, there was a span of 16 bases. CDR3 sequence: CSVDAAAGGDTQYF. DNA of the CDR3: TGCAGCGTTGACGCGGCAGCGGGCGGGGATACGCAGTATTTT.

Turning to this clone: The germline gene is not matched at one end of the junction; a read error may be the cause. The chain combines TRBV7-9 with TRBJ2-7; 8 nucleotides line up with TRBD2. The CDR3 is made up of 12 amino acids. Germline V gives CDR1 SEHNR, CDR2 FQNEAQ (reference sequence). The CDR3 DNA reads as TGTGCCAGCAGCCTCCACGGGGGGGAGCAGCACTTC. This translates into CASSLHGGEQHF.

Note on this clone: The sample has other DNA sequences that encode this CDR3 too. The chain combines TRBV4-2 with TRBJ2-7, with 8 bases matching TRBD1. From germline, CDR1 is LGHNA and CDR2 YNFKEQ. The trim removed 2 bases at V and 6 bases at J, leaving 3 bases unmatched. This CDR3 has 13 residues. CDR3 coding DNA: TGTGCCAGCAGCCAACAGGGGGCATTCGAGCAGTACTTC. This encodes CASSQQGAFEQYF.

This clone has just one count. The rearrangement joins TRBV5-4 to TRBJ2-2; no reliable D call. Germline CDR1 reads SGHNT; CDR2 reads YYREEE (reference sequence). The CDR3 extends over 13 amino acids. The V end was cut by 0 bases, the J end by 8 bases, with 8 bases between. CDR3 loop: CASSLDLLGELFF. The CDR3 region has the DNA TGTGCCAGCAGCTTGGACTTGCTGGGGGAGCTGTTTTTT.

This clone was picked up a small number of times. The CDR3, as DNA: TGCGCCAGCAGCCAAGATGGGCTGCAGTTCTTC. Protein: CASSQDGLQFF. The chain has TRBV4-1 and TRBJ2-1, with no clear D. The V and J ends lost 0 bases and 12 bases respectively, with 6 bases between them. Germline V gene sequence: CDR1 MGHRA, CDR2 YSYEKL. The CDR3 runs to 11 residues.

This clone was counted a single time. The V call is TRBV10-3, the J call TRBJ2-7; 14 nucleotides align to TRBD2. Germline V CDR1 and CDR2: ENHRY, SYGVKD. V shed 6 bases, J shed 3 bases, and the junction held 1 base outside the gene matches. The CDR3 covers 14 residues. This CDR3 reads CAIRGTSGSYEQYF. The CDR3 bases are TGTGCCATCAGAGGGACTAGCGGGAGCTACGAGCAGTACTTC.

This clone came up a few times. The rearrangement joins TRBV19 to TRBJ1-2; TRBD1 is a possible D gene (6 bases). Trimming took 10 bases from V and 7 from J, leaving 22 bases between them. The CDR3 is made up of 14 amino acids. CDR1 LNHDA and CDR2 SQIVND come from the germline V gene (reference sequence). CDR3 region: CATAPSQGPLGYTF. The CDR3 region has the DNA TGTGCCACCGCCCCGTCACAGGGTCCCCTTGGCTACACCTTC.